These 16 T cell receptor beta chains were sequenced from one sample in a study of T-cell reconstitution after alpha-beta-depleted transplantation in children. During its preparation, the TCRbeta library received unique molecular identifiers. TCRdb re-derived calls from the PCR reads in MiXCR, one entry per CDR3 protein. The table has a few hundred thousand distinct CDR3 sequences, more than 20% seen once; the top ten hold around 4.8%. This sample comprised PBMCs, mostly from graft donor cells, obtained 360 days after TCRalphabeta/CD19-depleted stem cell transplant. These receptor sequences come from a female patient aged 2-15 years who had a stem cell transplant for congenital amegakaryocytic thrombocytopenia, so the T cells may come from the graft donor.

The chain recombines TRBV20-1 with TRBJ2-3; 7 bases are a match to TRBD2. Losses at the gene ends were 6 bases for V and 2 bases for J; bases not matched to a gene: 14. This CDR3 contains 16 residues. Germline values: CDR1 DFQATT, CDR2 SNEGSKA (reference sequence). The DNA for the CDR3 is TGCAGTGCCGAACCCCGGGGGAGGGCGTTCACAGATACGCAGTATTTT. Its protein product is CSAEPRGRAFTDTQYF.

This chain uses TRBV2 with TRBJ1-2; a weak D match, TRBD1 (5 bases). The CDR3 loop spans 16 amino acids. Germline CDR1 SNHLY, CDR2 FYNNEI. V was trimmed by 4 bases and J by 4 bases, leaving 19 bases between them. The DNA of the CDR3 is TGTGCCAGCAGTGGGGTCAGGGAAACTTTTGGCTATGGCTACACCTTC. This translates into CASSGVRETFGYGYTF.

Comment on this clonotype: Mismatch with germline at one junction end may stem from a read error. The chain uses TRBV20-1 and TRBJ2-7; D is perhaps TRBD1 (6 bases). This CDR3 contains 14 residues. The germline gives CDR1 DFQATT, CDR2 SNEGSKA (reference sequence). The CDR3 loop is CSATGTRRSYDQYF. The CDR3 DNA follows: TGCAGTGCTACGGGGACAAGGAGGTCCTACGACCAGTACTTC.

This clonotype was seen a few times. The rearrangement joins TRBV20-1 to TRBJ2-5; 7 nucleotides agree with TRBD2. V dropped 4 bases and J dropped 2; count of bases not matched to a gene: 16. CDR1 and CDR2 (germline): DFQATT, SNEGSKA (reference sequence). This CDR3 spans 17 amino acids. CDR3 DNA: TGCAGTGCTAACCATTACGCGGGAGTCGATCGGCAAGAGACCCAGTACTTC. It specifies CSANHYAGVDRQETQYF.

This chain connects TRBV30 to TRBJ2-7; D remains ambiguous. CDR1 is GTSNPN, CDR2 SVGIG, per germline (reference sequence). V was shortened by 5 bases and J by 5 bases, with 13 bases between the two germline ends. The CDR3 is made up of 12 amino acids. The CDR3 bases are TGTGCCTGGGATCACGGTGGGGACGAGCAGTACTTC. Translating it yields CAWDHGGDEQYF.

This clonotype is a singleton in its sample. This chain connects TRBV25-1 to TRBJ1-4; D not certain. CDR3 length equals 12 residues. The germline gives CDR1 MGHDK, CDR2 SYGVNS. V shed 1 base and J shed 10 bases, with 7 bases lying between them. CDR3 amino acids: CASSEFPGKLFF. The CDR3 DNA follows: TGTGCCAGCAGTGAATTCCCGGGAAAACTGTTTTTT.

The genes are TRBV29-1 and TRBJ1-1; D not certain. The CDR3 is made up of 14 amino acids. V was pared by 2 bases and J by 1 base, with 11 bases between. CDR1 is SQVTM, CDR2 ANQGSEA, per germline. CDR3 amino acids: CSVERALGNTEAFF. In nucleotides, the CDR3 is TGCAGCGTTGAACGGGCCCTAGGGAACACTGAAGCTTTCTTT.

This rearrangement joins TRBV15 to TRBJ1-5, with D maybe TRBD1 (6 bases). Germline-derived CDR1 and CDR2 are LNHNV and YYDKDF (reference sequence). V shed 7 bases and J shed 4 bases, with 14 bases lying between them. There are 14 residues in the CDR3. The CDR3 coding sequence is TGTGCCACCAATGGGGGGCCCCTAAATCAGCCCCAGCATTTT. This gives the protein CATNGGPLNQPQHF.

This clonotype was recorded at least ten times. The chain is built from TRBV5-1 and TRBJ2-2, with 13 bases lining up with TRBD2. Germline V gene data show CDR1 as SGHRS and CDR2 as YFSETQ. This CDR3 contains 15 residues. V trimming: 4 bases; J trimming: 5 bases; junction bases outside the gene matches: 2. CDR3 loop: CASSGLAGDTGELFF. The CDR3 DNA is TGCGCCAGCAGCGGACTAGCGGGAGATACCGGGGAGCTGTTTTTT.

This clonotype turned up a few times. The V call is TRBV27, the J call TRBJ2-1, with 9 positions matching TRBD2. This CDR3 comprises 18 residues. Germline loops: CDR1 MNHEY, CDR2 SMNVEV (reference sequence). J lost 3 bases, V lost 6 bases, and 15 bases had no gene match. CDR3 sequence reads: CASSLITSSGVDYNEQFF. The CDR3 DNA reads TGTGCCAGCAGCCTTATAACCTCTAGCGGGGTCGACTACAATGAGCAGTTCTTC.

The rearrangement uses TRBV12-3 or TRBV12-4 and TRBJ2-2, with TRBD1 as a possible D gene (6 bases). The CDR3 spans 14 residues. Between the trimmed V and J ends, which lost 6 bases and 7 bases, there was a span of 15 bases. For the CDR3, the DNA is TGTGCCAGCAGCAGCGGACAGCCCGGCGGGGAGCTGTTTTTT. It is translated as CASSSGQPGGELFF.

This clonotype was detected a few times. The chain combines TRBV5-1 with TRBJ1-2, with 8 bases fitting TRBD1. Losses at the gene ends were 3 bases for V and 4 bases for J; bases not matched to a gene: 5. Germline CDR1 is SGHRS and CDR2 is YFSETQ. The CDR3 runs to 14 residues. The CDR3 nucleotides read TGCGCCAGCAGCTCGACAGGGGTGCTCTATGGCTACACCTTC. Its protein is CASSSTGVLYGYTF.

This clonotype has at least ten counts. CDR3 sequence reads: CASSLRSGNEQFF. The DNA for the CDR3 is TGTGCCAGCAGTTTAAGGTCCGGCAATGAGCAGTTCTTC. The rearrangement uses TRBV28 and TRBJ2-1, with D uncertain. The CDR3 contains 13 residues. V lost 2 bases and J lost 6, with 8 bases in between. Germline V gene lookup returns CDR1 MDHEN and CDR2 SYDVKM.

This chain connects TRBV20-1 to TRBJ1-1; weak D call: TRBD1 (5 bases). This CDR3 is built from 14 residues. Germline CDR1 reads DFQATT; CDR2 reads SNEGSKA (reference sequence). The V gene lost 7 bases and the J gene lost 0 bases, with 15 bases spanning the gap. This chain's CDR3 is CSGGLPTLNTEAFF. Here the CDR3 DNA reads TGCAGTGGGGGACTACCCACCCTGAACACTGAAGCTTTCTTT.

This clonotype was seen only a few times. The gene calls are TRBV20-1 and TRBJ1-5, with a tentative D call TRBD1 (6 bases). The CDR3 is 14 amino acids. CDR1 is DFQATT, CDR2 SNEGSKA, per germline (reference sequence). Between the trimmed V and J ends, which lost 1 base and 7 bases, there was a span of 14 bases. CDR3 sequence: CSARAQGRRQPQHF. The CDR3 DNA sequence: TGCAGTGCTAGAGCACAGGGTCGTAGGCAGCCCCAGCATTTT.

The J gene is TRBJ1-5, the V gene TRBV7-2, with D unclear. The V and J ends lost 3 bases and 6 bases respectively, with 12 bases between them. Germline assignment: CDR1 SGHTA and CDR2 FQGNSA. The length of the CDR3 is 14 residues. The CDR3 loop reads CASSFMLGIQPQHF. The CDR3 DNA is TGTGCCAGCAGCTTCATGCTGGGCATTCAGCCCCAGCATTTT.